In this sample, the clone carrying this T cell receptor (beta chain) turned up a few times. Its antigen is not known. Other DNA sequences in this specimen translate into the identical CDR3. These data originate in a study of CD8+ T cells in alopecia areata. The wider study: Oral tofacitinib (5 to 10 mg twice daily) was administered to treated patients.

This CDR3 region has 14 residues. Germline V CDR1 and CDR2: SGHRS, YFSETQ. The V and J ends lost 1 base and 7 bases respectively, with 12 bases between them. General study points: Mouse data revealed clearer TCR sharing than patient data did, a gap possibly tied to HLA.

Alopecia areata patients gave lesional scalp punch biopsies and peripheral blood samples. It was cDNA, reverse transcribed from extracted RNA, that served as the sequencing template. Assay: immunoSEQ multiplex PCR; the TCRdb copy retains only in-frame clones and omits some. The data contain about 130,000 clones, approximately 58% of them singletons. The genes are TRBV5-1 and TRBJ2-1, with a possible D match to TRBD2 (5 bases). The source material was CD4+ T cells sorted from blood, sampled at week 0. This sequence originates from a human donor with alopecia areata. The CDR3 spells CASSLISGSNEQFF. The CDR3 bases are TGCGCCAGCAGCTTGATCTCGGGGTCAAATGAGCAGTTCTTC.